The present entry profiles one T cell receptor (beta chain) with its context. The antigen this receptor binds is unknown. Per-base quality was not reported, and no clone a single base away is much larger than it. Patients with autoimmune disease history or receiving systemic immunosuppression were excluded from the trial. Peripheral blood for TCR sequencing was collected from all dose cohorts at baseline, on cycle 4 day 1, and on cycle 7 day 1. The samples were taken from a phase I, first-in-human, multicenter, open-label dose-escalation trial of ivuxolimab. Adults with locally advanced or metastatic head and neck squamous cell, hepatocellular, melanoma or renal cell carcinoma were enrolled in the trial. Before TCR sequencing, CD4+ T cells and CD8+ T cells from peripheral blood were sorted into separate populations. The data originate from a study of OX40 agonist ivuxolimab in advanced cancers. A note on the overall study: Ivuxolimab was a fully human IgG2 agonistic monoclonal antibody targeting the costimulatory receptor OX40 (CD134). Intravenous ivuxolimab was administered to patients every 2 weeks at six dose levels: 0.01, 0.1, 0.3, 1.5, 3 and 10 mg/kg. Of the roughly 51 patients in dose escalation, about 20 had hepatocellular carcinoma, about 15 had melanoma, 9 had renal cell carcinoma and 9 had head and neck cancer. A male proportion of nearly 85% and a mean age of approximately 61 years, ranging from 23 to 79, were recorded for the dose-escalation cohort. Patients were allowed to have had prior anti-PD-1, anti-PD-L1 or anti-CTLA-4 therapy, and around 40% of the dose-escalation patients had previously received checkpoint inhibitors. Partial responses occurred in three dose-escalation patients: two with cutaneous melanoma and one with hepatocellular carcinoma. Peripheral TCRbeta sequencing was intended to test whether TCR sequence diversity was altered and clonal T-cell expansion was caused by ivuxolimab. The paper reports the monotherapy dose-escalation portion (N of about 50 patients) of the phase I ivuxolimab trial.

Results the study describes overall, beyond this receptor: Low levels of normalized T-cell clonal expansion were also seen in some patients who did not respond. At doses of 0.1 to 3.0 mg/kg, clonal expansion of both CD4+ and CD8+ blood T cells was observed from baseline to week 6. After ivuxolimab, more expanded clones were found on average in CD8+ T cells than in CD4+ T cells. In the 0.1-3.0 mg/kg groups, partial responders were among the patients with the lowest normalized peripheral clonal expansion, particularly in CD8+ T cells. The antigen specificity of the clonally expanded peripheral T cells was not determined.

Genomic DNA was extracted from sorted cells for sequencing of the TCRbeta CDR3 region. The immunoSEQ Assay was used for sequencing of TCRbeta CDR3 regions. TCRdb took over this immuneACCESS table, retaining in-frame rearrangements with V and J assigned. Such tables are incomplete; in checked studies, under half of the missing clones stem from an unresolved V gene, and the remainder is unexplained. A total of approximately 44,000 clones appear in this sample, 80% of them only once. The ten largest clones add up to 5.1% of the sample. This clonotype was sampled from an adult with an advanced solid tumor such as melanoma, head and neck, liver or kidney cancer. Material: CD4+ or CD8+ T cells sorted from blood, obtained in a trial of the OX40 agonist ivuxolimab.

CDR3 loop: CASSQAGTQKEKLFF. The DNA sequence follows: TGCGCCAGCAGCCAAGCCGGGACCCAGAAAGAAAAACTGTTTTTT. The V and J segments used are TRBV4-1 and TRBJ1-4; the D gene is perhaps TRBD1, on 5 matching bases. CDR1 and CDR2, looked up from the germline V gene, are MGHRA and YSYEKL. A distance of 14 bases separates the germline ends of V and J, which lose 1 base and 8 bases respectively. The CDR3 spans 15 residues, from the cysteine through the phenylalanine. Only the CDR3 DNA stays, 45 bases, in frame from base 1.